What follows is one T cell receptor beta chain and its context. Its antigen is currently unknown. These data originate in a study of T cell responses to AZD1222 COVID-19 vaccine. General study points: Clonal diversity may have been underestimated, and the donors were mostly white British, with more females than males. Rises in breadth and depth of Spike-specific TCRs came after two AZD1222 doses. Among AZD1222 vaccinees, only six or seven were seropositive at baseline.

Germline V gene sequence: CDR1 MGHDK, CDR2 SYGVNS. Trimming removed 3 bases at V and 4 bases at J, with 12 bases between. The length of the CDR3 is 14 residues. Libraries were prepared by immunoSEQ multiplex PCR; TCRdb keeps only in-frame clonotypes and omits some of them. The sample lists 150,000 to 200,000 clones, just over 90% occurring once. The sample was peripheral blood, taken 28 days after the second dose of the MenACWY control vaccine. The sequence came from an adult who received the MenACWY meningococcal vaccine as a control. The chain links TRBV25-1 to TRBJ1-2; tentative D call: TRBD1 (5 bases). The CDR3 DNA reads as TGTGCCAGCAGTGAGGGGGGGTCGGGCTATGGCTACACCTTC. This encodes CASSEGGSGYGYTF.